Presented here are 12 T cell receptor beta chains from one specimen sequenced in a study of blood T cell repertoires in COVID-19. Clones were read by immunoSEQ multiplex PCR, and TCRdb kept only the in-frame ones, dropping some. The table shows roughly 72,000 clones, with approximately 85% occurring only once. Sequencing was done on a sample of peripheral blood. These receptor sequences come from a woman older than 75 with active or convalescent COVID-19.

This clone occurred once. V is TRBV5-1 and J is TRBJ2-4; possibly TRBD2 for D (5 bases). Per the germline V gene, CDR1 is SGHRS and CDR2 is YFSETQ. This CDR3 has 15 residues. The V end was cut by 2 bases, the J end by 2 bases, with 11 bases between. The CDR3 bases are TGCGCCAGCAGCTTCGGGGATTATACCAAAAACATTCAGTACTTC. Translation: CASSFGDYTKNIQYF.

The CDR3, as DNA: TGTGCCAGCTTTAGGACAGGGGAACCTCAAGAGACCCAGTACTTC. It yields the protein CASFRTGEPQETQYF. The genes are TRBV11-2 and TRBJ2-5, with 9 bases aligning to TRBD1. Germline V gives CDR1 SGHAT, CDR2 FQNNGV. V trimming: 8 bases; J trimming: 2 bases; junction bases outside the gene matches: 9. CDR3 length equals 15 residues.

CDR3 residues: CASSVAPTHQDGYTF. CDR3 bases: TGTGCCAGCAGCGTAGCTCCAACACACCAGGATGGCTACACCTTC. The V call is TRBV9, the J call TRBJ1-2, with D hard to call. The length of the CDR3 is 15 residues. Germline V gene lookup returns CDR1 SGDLS and CDR2 YYNGEE. V lost 0 bases, J lost 6 bases, and 15 bases lay in between.

CDR3 in amino acids: CASSYSFRLEETQYF. CDR3 sequence (DNA): TGTGCCAGCAGTTACTCATTCCGACTGGAGGAGACCCAGTACTTC. This chain joins TRBV6-6 and TRBJ2-5; D unresolved. Germline CDR1 reads MNHNY; CDR2 reads SVGAGI (reference sequence). Trimming pared 0 bases from V and 5 bases from J, leaving 13 bases between. The CDR3 spans 15 residues.

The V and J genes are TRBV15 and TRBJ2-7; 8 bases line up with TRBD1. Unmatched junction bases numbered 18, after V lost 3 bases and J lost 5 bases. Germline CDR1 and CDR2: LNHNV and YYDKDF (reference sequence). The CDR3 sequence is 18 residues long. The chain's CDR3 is CATSRESPWTGSTHEQYF. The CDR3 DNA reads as TGTGCCACCAGCAGGGAATCCCCTTGGACAGGGTCGACCCACGAGCAGTACTTC.

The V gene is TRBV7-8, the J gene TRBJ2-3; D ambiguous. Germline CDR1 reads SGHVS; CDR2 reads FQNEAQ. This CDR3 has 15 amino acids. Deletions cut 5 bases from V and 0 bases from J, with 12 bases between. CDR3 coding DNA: TGTGCCAGCAGCCGATTTAGTAGTAGCACAGATACGCAGTATTTT. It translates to CASSRFSSSTDTQYF.

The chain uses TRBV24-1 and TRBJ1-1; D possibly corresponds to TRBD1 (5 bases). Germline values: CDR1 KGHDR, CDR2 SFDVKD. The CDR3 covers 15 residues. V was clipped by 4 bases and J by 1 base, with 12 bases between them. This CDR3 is CATSEGWGENTEAFF. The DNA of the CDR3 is TGTGCCACCAGTGAAGGTTGGGGGGAGAACACTGAAGCTTTCTTT.

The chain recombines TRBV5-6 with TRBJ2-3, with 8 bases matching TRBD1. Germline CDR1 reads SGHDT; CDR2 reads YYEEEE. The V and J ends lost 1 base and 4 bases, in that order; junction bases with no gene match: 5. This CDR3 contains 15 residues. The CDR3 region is CASSLITGGADTQYF. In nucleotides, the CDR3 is TGTGCCAGCAGCTTGATAACAGGGGGAGCAGATACGCAGTATTTT. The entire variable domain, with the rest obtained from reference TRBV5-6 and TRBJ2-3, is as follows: DAGVTQSPTHLIKTRGQQVTLRCSPKSGHDTVSWYQQALGQGPQFIFQYYEEEERQRGNFPDRFSGHQFPNYSSELNVNALLLGDSALYLCASSLITGGADTQYFGPGTRLTVL.

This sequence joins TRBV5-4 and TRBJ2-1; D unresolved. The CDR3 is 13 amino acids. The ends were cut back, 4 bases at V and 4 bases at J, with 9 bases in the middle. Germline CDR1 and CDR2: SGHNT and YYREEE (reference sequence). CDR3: CASSPRKYNEQFF. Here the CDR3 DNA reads TGTGCCAGCAGCCCCAGGAAATACAATGAGCAGTTCTTC.

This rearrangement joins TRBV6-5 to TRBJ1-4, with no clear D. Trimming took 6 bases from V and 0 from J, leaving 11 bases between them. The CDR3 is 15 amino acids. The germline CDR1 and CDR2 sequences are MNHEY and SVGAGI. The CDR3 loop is CASRRTAPTNEKLFF. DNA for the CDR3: TGTGCCAGCAGACGCACAGCTCCAACTAATGAAAAACTGTTTTTT.

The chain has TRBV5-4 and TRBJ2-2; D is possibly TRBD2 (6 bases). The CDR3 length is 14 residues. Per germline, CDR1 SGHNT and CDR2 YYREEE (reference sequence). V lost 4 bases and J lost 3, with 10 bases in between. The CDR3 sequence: CASSTGLHTGELFF. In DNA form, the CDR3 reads TGTGCCAGCAGCACGGGACTTCACACCGGGGAGCTGTTTTTT.

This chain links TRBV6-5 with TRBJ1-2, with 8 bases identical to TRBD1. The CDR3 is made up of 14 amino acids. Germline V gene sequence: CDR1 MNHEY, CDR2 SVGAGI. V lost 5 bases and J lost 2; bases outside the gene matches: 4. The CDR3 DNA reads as TGTGCCAGCAGTAGACAGGGGCGGAACTATGGCTACACCTTC. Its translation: CASSRQGRNYGYTF.